The clone carrying this T cell receptor (beta chain) occurred once. Its specificity is unknown. The record originates from a study of OX40 agonist ivuxolimab in advanced cancers. Study background: The patients' treatment was ivuxolimab, an agonistic anti-OX40 (CD134) antibody. General study findings and limits: Antigen targets of the expanded peripheral T cells went undetermined. Also showing low normalized T-cell clonal expansion were some of the nonresponders.

Clones were sequenced by immunoSEQ multiplex PCR, and TCRdb holds only the in-frame ones, with some missing. The sample records tens of thousands of clones, around 85% being singletons. The CDR3 loop spans 14 amino acids. Looked up from germline, CDR1 is MGHRA and CDR2 is YSYEKL. The sequenced sample was CD4+ or CD8+ T cells sorted from blood, obtained in a trial of the OX40 agonist ivuxolimab. This clonotype originated in an adult with an advanced solid tumor such as melanoma, head and neck, liver or kidney cancer. This rearrangement joins TRBV4-1 to TRBJ2-5; D is unclear. The assigned J gene may be wrong: the sequence end matches TRBJ2-7 better. The CDR3 is CASSGSLNSYEQYF. CDR3 nucleotide sequence: TGCGCCAGCAGCGGCAGTCTGAACTCCTACGAGCAGTACTTC.